A selection of T cell receptor beta chains follows, all from one sample in a study of identical twins. One entry per CDR3 protein, called by TCRdb with MiXCR from the 5' RACE reads. The sample has a few hundred thousand distinct CDR3 sequences; over 9.5% are singletons. Specimen: memory T cells sorted from blood. Receptors originate from a man in his fifties in good health. Each CDR3 is given with its conserved first and last residue. D genes are given only for firm matches. Clone sizes are given selectively: once, few, many, or a class where the clone is expanded.

V,J,size,D,CDR3,DNA
TRBV6-2/TRBV6-3,TRBJ2-5,NA,TRBD2,CASSYSFLAGAEETQYF,TGTGCCAGCAGTTATAGTTTTCTAGCGGGGGCGGAAGAGACCCAGTACTTC
TRBV20-1,TRBJ2-3,NA,TRBD2,CSAPRVSGSPAQYF,TGCAGTGCCCCGAGGGTTAGCGGGAGTCCAGCGCAGTATTTT
TRBV12-3/TRBV12-4,TRBJ1-5,few,TRBD1,CASSPAGTGRQPQHF,TGTGCCAGCAGCCCAGCTGGGACAGGGCGTCAGCCCCAGCATTTT
TRBV3-1,TRBJ2-3,NA,TRBD1,CASSFRTGRSTDTQYF,TGTGCCAGCAGCTTCCGGACAGGGCGCAGCACAGATACGCAGTATTTT
TRBV4-2,TRBJ2-7,once,TRBD1,CASSQGTGGYHEQYF,TGTGCCAGCAGCCAAGGGACAGGGGGCTACCACGAGCAGTACTTC
TRBV10-3,TRBJ2-5,NA,TRBD1,CAISRDRDETQYF,TGTGCCATCAGTAGGGACAGGGACGAGACCCAGTACTTC
TRBV7-2,TRBJ2-4,many,TRBD1,CASSPQGNIQYF,TGTGCCAGCAGCCCACAGGGGAACATTCAGTACTTC
TRBV9,TRBJ2-7,NA,NA,CASSVGAGGTYEQYF,TGTGCCAGCAGCGTAGGGGCAGGGGGGACCTACGAGCAGTACTTC
TRBV7-9,TRBJ1-2,NA,NA,CASSLYRGPLPKDGYTF,TGTGCCAGCAGCTTATATCGGGGCCCCCTGCCCAAGGATGGCTACACCTTC
TRBV7-2,TRBJ1-1,NA,NA,CASSRTTMNTEAFF,TGTGCCAGCAGCCGGACAACCATGAACACTGAAGCTTTCTTT
TRBV9,TRBJ2-3,many,NA,CASSATSGVGDTQYF,TGTGCCAGCAGCGCAACCTCAGGGGTAGGGGATACGCAGTATTTT
TRBV29-1,TRBJ2-1,NA,NA,CSVKGIPGRGTNEQFF,TGCAGCGTTAAAGGAATCCCAGGCAGGGGGACTAATGAGCAGTTCTTC
TRBV25-1,TRBJ1-5,few,NA,CASSEWNNQPQHF,TGTGCCAGCAGTGAATGGAACAATCAGCCCCAGCATTTT
TRBV7-2,TRBJ2-4,NA,NA,CASSLALQLAKNIQYF,TGTGCCAGCAGCTTAGCGCTCCAACTAGCCAAAAACATTCAGTACTTC
TRBV2,TRBJ2-7,NA,NA,CASSDDTYEQYF,TGTGCCAGCAGTGATGACACCTACGAGCAGTACTTC
TRBV20-1,TRBJ2-2,NA,NA,CSARGRNGELFF,TGCAGTGCTAGAGGACGTAACGGGGAGCTGTTTTTT
TRBV29-1,TRBJ2-2,many,NA,CSVDQGYTGELFF,TGCAGCGTTGATCAGGGATACACCGGGGAGCTGTTTTTT
TRBV5-1,TRBJ2-7,few,NA,CASSLEGGGGSYEQYF,TGCGCCAGCAGCTTGGAGGGAGGGGGCGGCTCCTACGAGCAGTACTTC
TRBV18,TRBJ2-7,few,TRBD1,CASWSGTGGGEQYF,TGTGCCAGCTGGTCCGGGACAGGGGGCGGCGAGCAGTACTTC
TRBV5-1,TRBJ2-7,few,NA,CASSFSPTAYEQYF,TGCGCCAGCAGCTTCTCACCCACAGCTTACGAGCAGTACTTC
TRBV20-1,TRBJ2-3,few,TRBD2,CSAPRTSGTDTQYF,TGCAGTGCTCCCCGGACTAGCGGAACAGATACGCAGTATTTT
TRBV2,TRBJ2-7,few,TRBD2,CASSATSGSRLYEQYF,TGTGCCAGCAGCGCTACTAGCGGGAGCCGCCTCTACGAGCAGTACTTC
TRBV7-2,TRBJ1-1,NA,NA,CASREGLNTEAFF,TGTGCCAGCAGGGAGGGGTTGAACACTGAAGCTTTCTTT
TRBV5-5,TRBJ2-7,many,NA,CASTLREIPYEQYF,TGTGCCAGCACGCTTAGGGAGATTCCCTACGAGCAGTACTTC
TRBV3-1,TRBJ1-6,few,TRBD1,CASSQGGGTENNSPLHF,TGTGCCAGCAGCCAAGGCGGGGGGACAGAAAATAATTCACCCCTCCACTTT
TRBV5-5,TRBJ2-5,NA,TRBD2,CASILSSGRQTQYF,TGTGCCAGCATCTTGTCTAGCGGGAGACAGACCCAGTACTTC
TRBV4-3,TRBJ2-7,many,NA,CASSQASTLTYEQYF,TGCGCCAGCAGCCAAGCCTCGACACTAACCTACGAGCAGTACTTC
TRBV5-5,TRBJ2-3,many,TRBD1,CASSWGQGSDTQYF,TGTGCCAGCAGCTGGGGACAGGGTTCAGATACGCAGTATTTT
TRBV3-1,TRBJ2-7,NA,NA,CASSPGTTAYEQYF,TGTGCCAGCAGCCCCGGGACAACCGCCTACGAGCAGTACTTC
TRBV3-1,TRBJ1-1,many,NA,CASSQGVRNTEAFF,TGTGCCAGCAGCCAAGGGGTGCGGAACACTGAAGCTTTCTTT
TRBV29-1,TRBJ2-3,many,NA,CSAGRQEINF,TGCAGCGCGGGGCGTCAAGAGATAAATTTT
TRBV24-1,TRBJ1-2,few,NA,CATSDLTGYGYTF,TGTGCCACCAGTGACCTGACGGGGTATGGCTACACCTTC
TRBV5-1,TRBJ1-1,many,NA,CASSANAGNTEAFF,TGCGCCAGCAGCGCTAACGCCGGGAACACTGAAGCTTTCTTT
TRBV6-1,TRBJ2-1,many,TRBD2,CASSRNELAELNEQFF,TGTGCCAGCAGCAGAAACGAACTAGCGGAGCTCAATGAGCAGTTCTTC
TRBV18,TRBJ2-3,NA,TRBD1,CASSPTPGQGATDTQYF,TGTGCCAGCTCCCCGACCCCGGGACAGGGGGCCACAGATACGCAGTATTTT
TRBV5-1,TRBJ1-1,many,NA,CASSSSTGNTEAFF,TGCGCCAGCAGCTCGAGTACAGGGAACACTGAAGCTTTCTTT
TRBV28,TRBJ1-2,few,TRBD1,CASVARGRPNYGYTF,TGTGCCAGCGTGGCCAGGGGGCGTCCTAACTATGGCTACACCTTC
TRBV6-5,TRBJ2-2,few,TRBD2,CASSFLSGGFTGELFF,TGTGCCAGCAGTTTTCTTAGCGGGGGTTTCACCGGGGAGCTGTTTTTT
TRBV12-3/TRBV12-4,TRBJ2-1,many,NA,CASSTEGRWNEQFF,TGTGCCAGCAGTACCGAGGGTAGGTGGAATGAGCAGTTCTTC
TRBV20-1,TRBJ2-1,few,TRBD1,CSAPDRVRYNEQFF,TGCAGTGCACCCGACAGGGTGCGATACAATGAGCAGTTCTTC
TRBV20-1,TRBJ1-3,many,NA,CSASRTAGNTIYF,TGCAGTGCTAGTAGGACAGCTGGAAACACCATATATTTT
TRBV6-2/TRBV6-3,TRBJ2-6,NA,TRBD1,CASSKTGGGSGANVLTF,TGTGCCAGCAGTAAGACAGGGGGCGGATCTGGGGCCAACGTCCTGACTTTC
TRBV20-1,TRBJ2-7,few,NA,CSARREGQQYF,TGCAGTGCTAGACGTGAAGGACAGCAGTACTTC
TRBV28,TRBJ1-3,NA,NA,CASSAPGRNSGNTIYF,TGTGCCAGCAGTGCGCCGGGACGGAACTCTGGAAACACCATATATTTT
TRBV5-1,TRBJ2-5,few,NA,CASSPGPPVETQYF,TGCGCCAGCAGCCCTGGCCCTCCGGTAGAGACCCAGTACTTC
TRBV30,TRBJ2-7,few,NA,CAWSGTPGVYEQYF,TGTGCCTGGAGTGGGACTCCGGGTGTTTACGAGCAGTACTTC
TRBV7-2,TRBJ1-6,NA,TRBD1,CASSLRDRENSPLHF,TGTGCCAGCAGCCTCCGCGACAGGGAAAATTCACCCCTCCACTTT
TRBV7-2,TRBJ1-1,many,NA,CASNNDRNTEAFF,TGTGCCAGCAACAACGACCGGAACACTGAAGCTTTCTTT
TRBV29-1,TRBJ2-7,few,NA,CSVVWDSEQYF,TGCAGCGTTGTGTGGGACTCCGAGCAGTACTTC
TRBV20-1,TRBJ1-5,NA,TRBD1,CSAMPGQGYQPQHF,TGCAGTGCTATGCCGGGACAGGGGTATCAGCCCCAGCATTTT
TRBV10-3,TRBJ2-7,many,TRBD1,CAISGVGTGSYEQYF,TGTGCCATCAGTGGAGTCGGGACAGGGAGCTACGAGCAGTACTTC
TRBV7-9,TRBJ2-1,few,TRBD1,CAYTGGLYNEQFF,TGTGCTTATACAGGGGGCCTCTACAATGAGCAGTTCTTC
TRBV10-3,TRBJ2-1,few,NA,CAISDPEGNDEQFF,TGTGCCATCAGTGACCCCGAGGGGAACGATGAGCAGTTCTTC
TRBV4-2,TRBJ1-2,NA,TRBD1,CASSQQGASNYGYTF,TGTGCCAGCAGCCAACAGGGGGCGTCTAACTATGGCTACACCTTC